The next 21 T cell receptor beta chains were all read from a single sample in a study of blood T cells in healthy people across ages. A sample-barcoded 5' primer and a J-beta primer mix were used in a second PCR of about 7 to 12 cycles. Each CDR3 protein gets one entry after TCRdb re-called the 5' RACE reads with MiXCR. The sample records around 690,000 distinct CDR3 sequences, about 54% being singletons. What was sequenced was blood. These receptors were collected from a man aged 55 to 70 in good health.

The rearrangement links TRBV20-1 to TRBJ1-2, with D possibly matching TRBD1 (6 bases). Per the germline V gene, CDR1 is DFQATT and CDR2 is SNEGSKA (reference sequence). This CDR3 comprises 13 residues. Trimming pared 2 bases from V and 3 bases from J, leaving 10 bases between. CDR3 DNA: TGCAGTGCTAGACGGGGGGCCGACTATGGCTACACCTTC. It yields the protein CSARRGADYGYTF.

V gene TRBV7-9 combines with J gene TRBJ2-7; 7 bases agree with TRBD1. Per the germline V gene, CDR1 is SEHNR and CDR2 is FQNEAQ (reference sequence). This CDR3 is 14 amino acids long. Trimming took 4 bases from V and 3 from J; bases not matched to a gene: 6. CDR3 in amino acids: CASSSRDSNYEQYF. The CDR3 DNA reads TGTGCCAGCAGCTCCAGGGACAGTAACTACGAGCAGTACTTC.

The CDR3 nucleotides read TGCAGTGCTAGAGGAAGTCTAGCGGGGCTCAATGAGCAGTTCTTC. Translating it yields CSARGSLAGLNEQFF. This rearrangement joins TRBV20-1 to TRBJ2-1, with 9 bases fitting TRBD2. V dropped 1 base and J dropped 6; count of bases not matched to a gene: 7. Germline V CDR1 and CDR2: DFQATT, SNEGSKA (reference sequence). The CDR3 totals 15 residues.

V and J are TRBV4-2 and TRBJ1-2, with TRBD1 matching over 7 bases. CDR1 and CDR2 (germline): LGHNA, YNFKEQ. The V gene end was trimmed by 1 base and the J gene end by 4 bases; junction bases not matched to a gene: 9. This CDR3 comprises 16 residues. The CDR3 nucleotides are TGTGCCAGCAGCCAAGGCGACAGGGAGGGCGTCTATGGCTACACCTTC. It codes for CASSQGDREGVYGYTF.

The table lists this clonotype with a few counts. V and J are TRBV7-9 and TRBJ2-6; the D is unclear. The CDR3 is 14 amino acids. The V gene lost 4 bases and the J gene lost 4 bases, with 8 bases spanning the gap. Germline-derived CDR1 and CDR2 are SEHNR and FQNEAQ (reference sequence). The CDR3 DNA is TGTGCCAGCAGCTCCCCCCCAGGGGCCAACGTCCTGACTTTC. Amino acid sequence: CASSSPPGANVLTF.

The J gene is TRBJ2-1, the V gene TRBV3-1, with no clear D. Trimming stripped 1 base from V and 5 bases from J, with 6 bases between. CDR3 size: 13 residues. CDR1 is LGHDT and CDR2 is YNNKEL in the germline V gene (reference sequence). CDR3 in DNA: TGTGCCAGCAGCCAAGGCTGGGACAATGAGCAGTTCTTC. It encodes CASSQGWDNEQFF.

This clonotype showed up just a few times. This sequence joins TRBV4-1 and TRBJ1-5; 8 nucleotides line up with TRBD1. The CDR3 has 16 amino acids. CDR1 is MGHRA and CDR2 is YSYEKL in the germline V gene. After removal of 4 bases from V and 5 bases from J, the junction contained 10 bases not matched to a gene. For the CDR3, the DNA is TGCGCCAGCAGCCCCTTGGGGCAGGGGGCGGATCAGCCCCAGCATTTT. It yields the protein CASSPLGQGADQPQHF.

J is TRBJ2-7 and V is TRBV18; D ambiguous. The J call is doubtful: the DNA matches TRBJ2-5 better. The CDR3 sequence is 12 residues long. Germline V gene lookup returns CDR1 KGHSH and CDR2 LQKENI. The CDR3 DNA sequence: TGTGCCAGCTCACCCGAACTGGAGACCCAGTACTTC. Translating it yields CASSPELETQYF.

The rearrangement joins TRBV10-3 to TRBJ2-7; D unresolved. V lost 0 bases to trimming and J lost 0 bases, with 9 bases between them. Germline assignment: CDR1 ENHRY and CDR2 SYGVKD. The CDR3 totals 15 residues. The CDR3 bases are TGTGCCATCAGTGAGTCGGAGTCCTACTCCTACGAGCAGTACTTC. Its protein is CAISESESYSYEQYF.

The sample holds many counts of this clonotype. V usage is TRBV5-1 and J usage is TRBJ1-1; D is perhaps TRBD1 (5 bases). V was cut by 4 bases and J by 4 bases, with 20 bases left in between. The CDR3 length is 16 residues. The germline V gene has CDR1 SGHRS and CDR2 YFSETQ. The CDR3 coding sequence is TGCGCCAGCAGCGCCGGGACGGCTATTTCGGGCACTGAAGCTTTCTTT. Its translation is CASSAGTAISGTEAFF.

The rearrangement uses TRBV10-3 and TRBJ2-5, with 8 bases aligning to TRBD1. Per the germline V gene, CDR1 is ENHRY and CDR2 is SYGVKD. The V gene end was trimmed by 2 bases and the J gene end by 5 bases; junction bases not matched to a gene: 7. This CDR3 region has 15 residues. The CDR3 sequence is CAISERSTGGETQYF. For the CDR3, the DNA is TGTGCCATCAGTGAGAGGAGCACAGGGGGGGAGACCCAGTACTTC.

This clonotype has a handful of counts. This sequence joins TRBV2 and TRBJ1-1, with 8 bases lining up with TRBD1. V lost 6 bases, J lost 4 bases, and 7 bases stayed unmatched. CDR3 length equals 14 residues. The germline V gene has CDR1 SNHLY and CDR2 FYNNEI. The CDR3 region has the DNA TGTGCCAGCAGCCCAGGACAGGGCCCCACTGAAGCTTTCTTT. Its translation is CASSPGQGPTEAFF.

On this clonotype: Mismatch with germline at one junction end may stem from a read error. The J gene is TRBJ2-5, the V gene TRBV28, with D possibly TRBD1 on 5 matching bases. Germline V gene data show CDR1 as MDHEN and CDR2 as SYDVKM. This CDR3 spans 15 amino acids. CDR3 region: CAGSQRQILSREQYF. In DNA, the CDR3 is TGTGCCGGCAGTCAGCGACAGATTCTGTCTAGAGAGCAGTACTTC.

Concerning this clonotype: Likely a read error: the CDR3 ends without its conserved phenylalanine or tryptophan. The chain carries TRBV5-1 and TRBJ2-1; TRBD1 is a possible D gene (6 bases). The CDR3 contains 15 residues. Germline CDR1 is SGHRS and CDR2 is YFSETQ. The V gene lost 2 bases and the J gene lost 2 bases, with 11 bases spanning the gap. CDR3 coding DNA: TGCGCCAGCAGCTTAACACAGGGTCCCTACAATGAGCAGTTCTTA. The encoded protein is CASSLTQGPYNEQFL.

The chain carries TRBV14 and TRBJ1-2; D may be TRBD1 (6 bases). The length of the CDR3 is 14 residues. V lost 4 bases and J 3 bases, leaving 12 bases between the germline ends. The germline V gene has CDR1 SGHDN and CDR2 FVKESK. The CDR3 DNA reads TGTGCCAGCAGCCCCGGACAGCATTACTATGGCTACACCTTC. This translates into CASSPGQHYYGYTF.

V is TRBV6-2 or TRBV6-3 and J is TRBJ1-1; D not certain. The CDR3 sequence is 12 residues long. The germline V gene has CDR1 MNHEY and CDR2 SVGEGT. With 11 bases removed from V and 3 bases from J, the gap between germline ends came to 13 bases. CDR3 bases: TGTGCCGTGGCCGCCTGGGACACTGAAGCTTTCTTT. It encodes CAVAAWDTEAFF.

This rearrangement joins TRBV2 to TRBJ2-5; D not certain. V gave up 4 bases and J gave up 5 bases, with 11 bases separating them. Germline CDR1 is SNHLY and CDR2 is FYNNEI. CDR3 length: 13 residues. CDR3 sequence: CASSANLRETQYF. CDR3 sequence (DNA): TGTGCCAGCAGTGCCAATCTCCGGGAGACCCAGTACTTC. The full variable domain, its missing parts supplied by reference TRBV2 and TRBJ2-5, is EPEVTQTPSHQVTQMGQEVILRCVPISNHLYFYWYRQILGQKVEFLVSFYNNEISEKSEIFDDQFSVERPDGSNFTLKIRSTKLEDSAMYFCASSANLRETQYFGPGTRLLVL.

The rearrangement uses TRBV12-5 and TRBJ2-7; the match to TRBD2 covers 8 bases. CDR1 is LGHNT, CDR2 FRNRAP, per germline. The CDR3 runs to 13 residues. With V trimmed by 6 bases and J by 6 bases, 7 bases remained unmatched. As DNA, the CDR3 is TGTGCTAGTGGGTGGACTAGCTCGGGCGAGCAGTACTTC. Its protein is CASGWTSSGEQYF.

This sequence joins TRBV20-1 and TRBJ1-4; D gene unclear. The CDR3 is 13 amino acids. Germline-derived CDR1 and CDR2 are DFQATT and SNEGSKA (reference sequence). Trimming removed 7 bases at V and 8 bases at J, with 17 bases between. The CDR3 sequence: CSVSDGLGEKLFF. The CDR3 nucleotides are TGCAGTGTCTCGGATGGTTTGGGGGAAAAACTGTTTTTT.

V usage is TRBV21-1 and J usage is TRBJ2-5; the table gives TRBD2 as D, unverified against the DNA. The closer fit of TRBJ2-7 to the DNA end suggests the J call may be wrong. TRBV21-1 is reported as a pseudogene. The CDR3 loop spans 15 amino acids. CDR3 bases: TGTGCCAGCAGCAACCCACAGGGCCGTCGGTCCGAGCAGTACTTC. It translates to CASSNPQGRRSEQYF.

The sample holds a few counts of this clonotype. The V gene is TRBV2, the J gene TRBJ1-2; no clear D gene. Germline lookup yields CDR1 SNHLY and CDR2 FYNNEI. The V end was cut by 3 bases, the J end by 4 bases, with 9 bases between. This CDR3 region has 13 residues. CDR3 sequence (DNA): TGTGCCAGCAGTGAGCGGTCCGGCTATGGCTACACCTTC. This gives the protein CASSERSGYGYTF. Looking up the rest from reference TRBV2 and TRBJ1-2 gives the full variable domain: EPEVTQTPSHQVTQMGQEVILRCVPISNHLYFYWYRQILGQKVEFLVSFYNNEISEKSEIFDDQFSVERPDGSNFTLKIRSTKLEDSAMYFCASSERSGYGYTFGSGTRLTVV.